This T cell receptor (beta chain) was documented in a study of blood T cell repertoires in COVID-19. Study-level information: Researchers got acute and convalescent COVID-19 samples from the United States, Italy and Spain.

Generated by immunoSEQ multiplex PCR, the TCRdb table keeps only in-frame clones and is missing some. Of 300,000 to 450,000 clones in the sample, approximately 84% were seen once. Recruits, aged about 18 to 90 years, lived in 20 to 30 US areas. Donors of Cohort 3 who recovered were those that had two negative PCRs, clearance, or symptom resolution. The source material was PBMCs or T cells enriched from blood (not recorded which). This TCR came from a woman under 40 who had recovered from COVID-19.

CDR3: CASSQDLGRNGYTF. As DNA, the CDR3 is TGTGCCAGCAGCCAAGATTTGGGCAGGAATGGCTACACCTTC. V usage is TRBV3-1 (or the pseudogene TRBV3-2) and J usage is TRBJ1-2; D ambiguous. This CDR3 spans 14 amino acids. Trimming cost V 0 bases and J 6 bases, with 11 bases left between them. From germline, CDR1 is LGHDT and CDR2 YNNKEL (reference sequence).